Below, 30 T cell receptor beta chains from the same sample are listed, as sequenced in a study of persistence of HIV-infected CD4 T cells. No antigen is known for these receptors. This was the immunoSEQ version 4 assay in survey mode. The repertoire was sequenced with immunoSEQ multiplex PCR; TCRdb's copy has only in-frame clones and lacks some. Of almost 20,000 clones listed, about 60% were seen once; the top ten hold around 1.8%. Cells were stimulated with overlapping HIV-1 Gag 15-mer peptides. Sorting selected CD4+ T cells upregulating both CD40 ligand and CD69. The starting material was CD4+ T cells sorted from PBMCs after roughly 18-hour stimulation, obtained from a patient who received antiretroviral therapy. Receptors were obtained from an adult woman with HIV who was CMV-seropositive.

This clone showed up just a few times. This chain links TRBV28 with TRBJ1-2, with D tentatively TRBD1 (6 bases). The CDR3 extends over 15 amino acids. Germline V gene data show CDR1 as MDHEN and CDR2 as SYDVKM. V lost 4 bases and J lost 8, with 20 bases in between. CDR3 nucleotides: TGTGCCAGCAGTTCTATTACACAGGGAATCAACGGCTACACCTTC. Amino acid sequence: CASSSITQGINGYTF.

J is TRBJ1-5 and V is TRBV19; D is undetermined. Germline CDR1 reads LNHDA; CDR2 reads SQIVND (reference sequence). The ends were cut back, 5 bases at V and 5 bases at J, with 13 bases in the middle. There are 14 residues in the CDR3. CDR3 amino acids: CASSWGNRDQPQHF. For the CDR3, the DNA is TGTGCCAGTAGTTGGGGAAACCGCGATCAGCCCCAGCATTTT. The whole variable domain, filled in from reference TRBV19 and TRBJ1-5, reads DGGITQSPKYLFRKEGQNVTLSCEQNLNHDAMYWYRQDPGQGLRLIYYSQIVNDFQKGDIAEGYSVSREKKESFPLTVTSAQKNPTAFYLCASSWGNRDQPQHFGDGTRLSIL.

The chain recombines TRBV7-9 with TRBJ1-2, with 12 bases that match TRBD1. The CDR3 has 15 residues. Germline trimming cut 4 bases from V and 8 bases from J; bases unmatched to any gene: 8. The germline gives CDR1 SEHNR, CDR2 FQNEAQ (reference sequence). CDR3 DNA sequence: TGTGCCAGCAGCTCCGGGACAGGGGGCGCGTTGGGCTACACCTTC. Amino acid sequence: CASSSGTGGALGYTF.

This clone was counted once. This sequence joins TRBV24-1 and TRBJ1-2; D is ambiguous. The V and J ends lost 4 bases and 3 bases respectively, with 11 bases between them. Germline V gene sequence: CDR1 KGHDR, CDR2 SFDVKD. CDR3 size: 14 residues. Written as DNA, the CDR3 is TGTGCCACCAGTGACCCCGGACGGGACTATGGCTACACCTTC. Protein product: CATSDPGRDYGYTF.

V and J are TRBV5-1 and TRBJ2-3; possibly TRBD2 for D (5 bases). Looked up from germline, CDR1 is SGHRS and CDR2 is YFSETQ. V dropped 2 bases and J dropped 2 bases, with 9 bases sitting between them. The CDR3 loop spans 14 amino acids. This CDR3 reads CASSFGLATDTQYF. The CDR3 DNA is TGCGCCAGCAGCTTCGGTCTAGCCACAGATACGCAGTATTTT.

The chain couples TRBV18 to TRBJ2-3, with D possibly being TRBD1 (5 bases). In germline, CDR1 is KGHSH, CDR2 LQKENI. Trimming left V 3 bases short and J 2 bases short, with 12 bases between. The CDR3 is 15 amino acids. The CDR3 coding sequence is TGTGCCAGCTCACCGGTTGACAGAAACACAGATACGCAGTATTTT. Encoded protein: CASSPVDRNTDTQYF.

CDR3 sequence: CASSQSASGGAIGELFF. For the CDR3, the DNA is TGTGCCAGCAGCCAATCCGCTAGCGGGGGGGCAATCGGGGAGCTGTTTTTT. The V call is TRBV4-2, the J call TRBJ2-2; 12 bases map to TRBD2. Unmatched junction bases numbered 8, after V lost 2 bases and J lost 7 bases. CDR3 length: 17 amino acids. Germline CDR1 is LGHNA and CDR2 is YNFKEQ.

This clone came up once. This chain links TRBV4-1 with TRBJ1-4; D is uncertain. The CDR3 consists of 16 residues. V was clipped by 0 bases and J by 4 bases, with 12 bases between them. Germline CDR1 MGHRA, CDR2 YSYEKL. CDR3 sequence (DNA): TGCGCCAGCAGCCAAGATGAGGGAAGGAATAATGAAAAACTGTTTTTT. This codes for CASSQDEGRNNEKLFF.

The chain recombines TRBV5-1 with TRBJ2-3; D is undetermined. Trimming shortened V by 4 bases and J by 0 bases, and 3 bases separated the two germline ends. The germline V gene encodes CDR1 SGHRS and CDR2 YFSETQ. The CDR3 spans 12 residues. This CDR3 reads CASSLSTDTQYF. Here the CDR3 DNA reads TGCGCCAGCAGCCTGAGCACAGATACGCAGTATTTT.

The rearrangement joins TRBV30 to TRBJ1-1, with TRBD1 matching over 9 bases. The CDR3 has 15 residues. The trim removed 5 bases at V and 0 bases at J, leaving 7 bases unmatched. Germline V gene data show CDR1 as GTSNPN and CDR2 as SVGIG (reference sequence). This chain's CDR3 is CAWVPGQGVNTEAFF. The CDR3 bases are TGTGCCTGGGTACCGGGACAGGGAGTGAACACTGAAGCTTTCTTT.

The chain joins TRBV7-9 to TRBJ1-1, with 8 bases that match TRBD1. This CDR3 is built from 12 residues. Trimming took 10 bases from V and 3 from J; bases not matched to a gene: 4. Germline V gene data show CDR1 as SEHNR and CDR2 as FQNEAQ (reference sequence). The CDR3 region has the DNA TGTGCCACCCGACAGGGGTACACTGAAGCTTTCTTT. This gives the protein CATRQGYTEAFF.

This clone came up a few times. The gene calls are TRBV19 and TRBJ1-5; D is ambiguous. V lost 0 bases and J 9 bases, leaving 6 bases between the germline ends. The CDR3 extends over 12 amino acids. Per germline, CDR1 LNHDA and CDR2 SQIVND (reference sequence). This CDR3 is CASSIEGLPQHF. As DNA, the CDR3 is TGTGCCAGTAGTATAGAGGGTCTGCCCCAGCATTTT.

CDR3 region: CASSAGDRELSPLHF. The CDR3 region has the DNA TGTGCCAGCAGCGCCGGGGACAGGGAATTATCACCCCTCCACTTT. J is TRBJ1-6 and V is TRBV9; TRBD1 matches 9 bases. CDR1 and CDR2 (germline): SGDLS, YYNGEE. V gave up 3 bases and J gave up 10 bases; unmatched junction bases: 8. CDR3 size: 15 residues.

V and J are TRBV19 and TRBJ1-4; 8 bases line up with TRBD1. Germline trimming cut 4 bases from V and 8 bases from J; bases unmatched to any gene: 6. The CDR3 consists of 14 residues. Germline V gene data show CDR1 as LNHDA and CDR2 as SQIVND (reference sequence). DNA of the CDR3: TGTGCCAGTAGTAAAAGGACAGGGAACGAAAAACTGTTTTTT. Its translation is CASSKRTGNEKLFF.

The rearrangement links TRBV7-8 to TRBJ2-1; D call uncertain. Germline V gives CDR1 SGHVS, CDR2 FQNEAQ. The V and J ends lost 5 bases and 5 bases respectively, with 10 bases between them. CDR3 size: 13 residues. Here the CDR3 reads CASSPEVDNEQFF. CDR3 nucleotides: TGTGCCAGCAGCCCAGAGGTCGACAATGAGCAGTTCTTC. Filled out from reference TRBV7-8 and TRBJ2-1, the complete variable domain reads GAGVSQSPRYKVAKRGQDVALRCDPISGHVSLFWYQQALGQGPEFLTYFQNEAQLDKSGLPSDRFFAERPEGSVSTLKIQRTQQEDSAVYLCASSPEVDNEQFFGPGTRLTVL.

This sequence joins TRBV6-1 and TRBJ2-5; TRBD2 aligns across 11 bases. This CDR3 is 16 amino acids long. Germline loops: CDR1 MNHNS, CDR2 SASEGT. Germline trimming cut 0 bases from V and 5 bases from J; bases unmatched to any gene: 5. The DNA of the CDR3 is TGTGCCAGCAGTGAAGCGGCTAGCGGGGGGATGGAGACCCAGTACTTC. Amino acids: CASSEAASGGMETQYF.

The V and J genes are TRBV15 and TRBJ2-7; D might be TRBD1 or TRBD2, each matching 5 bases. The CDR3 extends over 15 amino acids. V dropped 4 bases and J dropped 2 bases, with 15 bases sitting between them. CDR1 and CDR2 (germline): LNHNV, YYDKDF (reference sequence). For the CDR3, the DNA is TGTGCCACCAGCACCACCAGGGACCTAACCTACGAGCAGTACTTC. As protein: CATSTTRDLTYEQYF.

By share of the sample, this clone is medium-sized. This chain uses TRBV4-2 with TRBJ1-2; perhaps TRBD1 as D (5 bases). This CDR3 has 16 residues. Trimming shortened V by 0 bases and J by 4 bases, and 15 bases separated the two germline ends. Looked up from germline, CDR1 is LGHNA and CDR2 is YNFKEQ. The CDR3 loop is CASSQDLWGTGYGYTF. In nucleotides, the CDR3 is TGTGCCAGCAGCCAAGATCTATGGGGAACAGGCTATGGCTACACCTTC.

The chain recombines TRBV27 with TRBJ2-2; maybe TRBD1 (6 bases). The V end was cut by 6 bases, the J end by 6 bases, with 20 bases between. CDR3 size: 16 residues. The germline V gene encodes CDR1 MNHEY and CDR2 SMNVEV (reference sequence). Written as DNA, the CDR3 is TGTGCCAGCAGAGAACAGGGTCTAGTTAGTGCCGGGGAGCTGTTTTTT. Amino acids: CASREQGLVSAGELFF.

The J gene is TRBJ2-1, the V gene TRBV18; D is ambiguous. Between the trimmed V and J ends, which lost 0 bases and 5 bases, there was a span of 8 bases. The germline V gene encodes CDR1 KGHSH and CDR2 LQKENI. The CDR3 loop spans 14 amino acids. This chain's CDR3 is CASSPPAPNNEQFF. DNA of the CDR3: TGTGCCAGCTCACCACCGGCACCGAACAATGAGCAGTTCTTC.

CDR3 sequence (DNA): TGCGCCAGCAGCGCGGACGGATTGAACACTGAAGCTTTCTTT. Encoded protein: CASSADGLNTEAFF. The V call is TRBV5-1, the J call TRBJ1-1; D uncertain. Germline CDR1 is SGHRS and CDR2 is YFSETQ. This CDR3 is 14 amino acids long. Deletions cut 4 bases from V and 0 bases from J, with 10 bases between.

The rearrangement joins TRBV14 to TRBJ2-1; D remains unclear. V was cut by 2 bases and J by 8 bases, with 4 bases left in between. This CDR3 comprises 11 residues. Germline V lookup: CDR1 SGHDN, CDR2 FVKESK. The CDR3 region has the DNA TGTGCCAGCAGCCAATGGGATGAGCAGTTCTTC. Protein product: CASSQWDEQFF.

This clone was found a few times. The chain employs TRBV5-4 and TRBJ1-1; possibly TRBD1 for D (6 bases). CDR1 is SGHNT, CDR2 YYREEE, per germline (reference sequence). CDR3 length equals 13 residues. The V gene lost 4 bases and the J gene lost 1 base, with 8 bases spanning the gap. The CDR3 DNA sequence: TGTGCCAGCAGCACGGGACAGAACACTGAAGCTTTCTTT. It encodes CASSTGQNTEAFF.

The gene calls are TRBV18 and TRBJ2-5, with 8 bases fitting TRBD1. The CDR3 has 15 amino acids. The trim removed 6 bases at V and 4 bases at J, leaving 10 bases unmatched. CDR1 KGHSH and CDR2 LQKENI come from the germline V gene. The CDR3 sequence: CASSLDRTGRETQYF. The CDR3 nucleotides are TGTGCCAGCTCTCTTGACCGGACAGGGAGAGAGACCCAGTACTTC.

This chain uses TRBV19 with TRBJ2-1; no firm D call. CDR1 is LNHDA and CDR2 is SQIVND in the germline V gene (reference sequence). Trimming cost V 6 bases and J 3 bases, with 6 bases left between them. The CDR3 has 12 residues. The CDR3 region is CASRPSYNEQFF. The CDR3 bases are TGTGCCAGTAGGCCAAGCTACAATGAGCAGTTCTTC.

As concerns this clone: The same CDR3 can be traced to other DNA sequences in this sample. The CDR3 nucleotides read TGCGCCAGCAGCCCGGGACAGGGGGCCTACGAGCAGTACTTC. Its protein is CASSPGQGAYEQYF. The J gene is TRBJ2-7, the V gene TRBV5-1; 11 nucleotides align to TRBD1. The CDR3 has 14 residues. CDR1 and CDR2 (germline): SGHRS, YFSETQ. V trimming: 4 bases; J trimming: 2 bases; junction bases outside the gene matches: 2.

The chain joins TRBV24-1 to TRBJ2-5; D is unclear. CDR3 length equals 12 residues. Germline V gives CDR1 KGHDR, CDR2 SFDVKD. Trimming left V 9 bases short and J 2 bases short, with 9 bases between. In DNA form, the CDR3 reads TGTGCCACCCGGTCTCCTCAAGAGACCCAGTACTTC. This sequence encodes CATRSPQETQYF.

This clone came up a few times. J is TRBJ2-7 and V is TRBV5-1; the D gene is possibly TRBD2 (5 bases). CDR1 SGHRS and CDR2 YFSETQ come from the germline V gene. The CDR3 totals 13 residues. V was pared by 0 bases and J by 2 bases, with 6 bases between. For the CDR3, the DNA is TGCGCCAGCAGCTTGGTTAGCGCCTACGAGCAGTACTTC. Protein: CASSLVSAYEQYF. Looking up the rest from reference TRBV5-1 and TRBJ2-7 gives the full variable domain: KAGVTQTPRYLIKTRGQQVTLSCSPISGHRSVSWYQQTPGQGLQFLFEYFSETQRNKGNFPGRFSGRQFSNSRSEMNVSTLELGDSALYLCASSLVSAYEQYFGPGTRLTVT.

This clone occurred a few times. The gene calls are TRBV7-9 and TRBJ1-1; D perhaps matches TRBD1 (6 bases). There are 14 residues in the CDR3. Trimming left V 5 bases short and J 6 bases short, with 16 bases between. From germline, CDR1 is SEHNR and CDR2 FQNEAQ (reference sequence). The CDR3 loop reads CASSRAGTRPEAFF. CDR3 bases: TGTGCCAGCAGCCGGGCCGGGACAAGGCCTGAAGCTTTCTTT.

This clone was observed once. The CDR3: CASSAGQGGNTIYF. The CDR3 nucleotides are TGTGCCAGCAGCGCGGGACAGGGTGGAAACACCATATATTTT. V is TRBV7-9 and J is TRBJ1-3, with 9 bases aligning to TRBD1. This CDR3 has 14 residues. Trimming removed 5 bases from V and 3 bases from J; junction bases left unmatched: 2. CDR1 is SEHNR and CDR2 is FQNEAQ in the germline V gene (reference sequence). Complete variable domain (other parts from reference TRBV7-9 and TRBJ1-3): DTGVSQNPRHKITKRGQNVTFRCDPISEHNRLYWYRQTLGQGPEFLTYFQNEAQLEKSRLLSDRFSAERPKGSFSTLEIQRTEQGDSAMYLCASSAGQGGNTIYFGEGSWLTVV.